The subject of this entry is one T cell receptor (beta chain). Its antigen is unknown. This sample was included in a study of CD8+CD57+ T cells in acquired aplastic anemia. Study-wide background: Sorted cells (CD4+ and CD8+) yielded DNA amounts that averaged approximately 3.2 ug. Study-wide points: The same twenty-nine CD8+ CDR3 sequences occurred in patients and in controls.

TCR beta VDJ combinations and CDR3 sequences were profiled from genomic DNA. TCRdb itself ran the reads through MiXCR, one entry per CDR3 protein. The sample consists of 350,000 to 450,000 distinct CDR3 sequences, 60% to 80% of them appearing once. Germline V gene sequence: CDR1 DFQATT, CDR2 SNEGSKA (reference sequence). Between the trimmed V and J ends, which lost 8 bases and 13 bases, there was a span of 21 bases. This CDR3 is built from 12 residues. The V call is TRBV20-1, the J call TRBJ2-1; D not resolved. This clonotype originated in a human donor in good health, serving as a control. The sample consisted of sorted CD4+, CD8+, or CD8+CD57+ T cells (not recorded which) from PBMCs. The CDR3 coding sequence is TGCAGTCCCCCGACGTCCAGCAGGTACCAGTTCTTC. Translation: CSPPTSSRYQFF.